The subject of this entry is one T cell receptor (beta chain). The antigen is not known. The data were taken from a study of T-cell reconstitution after alpha-beta-depleted transplantation in children. Study-wide results and caveats: Reports say that about two months after transplant, the alpha-beta T cells came out of several hundred graft clones that had expanded.

For TCRbeta, the library was prepared with unique molecular identifiers. TCRdb processed the PCR reads anew with MiXCR; each CDR3 protein has one entry. The sample holds just over 950,000 distinct CDR3 sequences; 25% to 35% are singletons and the top ten take about 28%. Trimming took 1 base from V and 7 from J; bases not matched to a gene: 5. CDR3 length equals 16 residues. CDR1 is SEHNR, CDR2 FQNEAQ, per germline (reference sequence). The receptor comes from a boy younger than two who had a stem cell transplant for SCID, so the T cells may come from the graft donor. The V and J genes are TRBV7-9 and TRBJ2-1; 12 bases fit TRBD1. The specimen comprised PBMCs, mostly from graft donor cells, sampled 360 days after TCRalphabeta/CD19-depleted stem cell transplant. The CDR3 protein is CASSLGGQGAKNEQFF. CDR3 DNA: TGTGCCAGCAGCTTAGGGGGACAGGGGGCGAAGAATGAGCAGTTCTTC.